This TCR beta chain was identified during a study of cytomegalovirus exposure and HLA in healthy donors. Study outcomes and limitations: Cytomegalovirus status, reportedly, was diagnosed with high specificity and sensitivity by the classifier. In vitro testing confirmed a few CMV-associated chains as specific for CMV antigens. Altogether, about 160 TCR beta chains were recorded as cytomegalovirus-associated.

The donors were part of the validation cohort, which consisted of roughly 120 subjects and was separate from the first cohort of roughly 620 subjects. Sequencing was performed with immunoSEQ multiplex PCR; in TCRdb, only in-frame clones are kept and a portion is missing. The sample carries some 110,000 clones, around nine tenths recorded once. This clone was counted a few times. What it recognizes is unknown. The junction had 14 bases not matched to a gene; V was cut back by 7 bases and J by 7 bases. CDR3 length: 16 amino acids. The germline CDR1 and CDR2 sequences are SNHLY and FYNNEI. Sequenced material: PBMCs. The sequence came from a man between 18 and 35 years old in good health and CMV-seropositive. V and J are TRBV2 and TRBJ2-2, with 8 bases aligning to TRBD2. The CDR3 sequence is CASNHVSGGTIGELFF. The CDR3 nucleotides are TGTGCCAGCAATCACGTCAGCGGGGGAACGATCGGGGAGCTGTTTTTT. Complete variable domain (other parts from reference TRBV2 and TRBJ2-2): EPEVTQTPSHQVTQMGQEVILRCVPISNHLYFYWYRQILGQKVEFLVSFYNNEISEKSEIFDDQFSVERPDGSNFTLKIRSTKLEDSAMYFCASNHVSGGTIGELFFGEGSRLTVL.